The present T cell receptor beta chain was sequenced within a study of blood T cell repertoires in COVID-19. At the level of the study: Whether acute or convalescent, the COVID-19 samples came from the United States, Italy and Spain. Sample material is recorded as cDNA or gDNA derived from T cells, B-cell-depleted T cells, or PBMCs.

This clone appeared a single time. Trimming took 5 bases from V and 3 from J; bases not matched to a gene: 6. This CDR3 contains 17 residues. Germline assignment: CDR1 LGHDT and CDR2 YNNKEL (reference sequence). In the study's own analysis: Estimation of nucleated cell counts relied on the amplification of reference gene primers. Repertoires were generated with immunoSEQ multiplex PCR, while TCRdb's copy carries only in-frame clones and drops some. From that table come the V and J calls and clone size; the DNA was used to work out D and trimming. The data hold around 16,000 clones, with around four fifths observed a single time.

The chain links TRBV3-1 (or the pseudogene TRBV3-2) to TRBJ1-6, with TRBD1 identical over 11 bases. The sample comprised peripheral blood. This clonotype was sampled from a man older than 75 with active or convalescent COVID-19. The CDR3 DNA reads TGTGCCAGCAGCGGCCGGGACAGGGGGTTCTATAATTCACCCCTCCACTTT. Translating gives CASSGRDRGFYNSPLHF.